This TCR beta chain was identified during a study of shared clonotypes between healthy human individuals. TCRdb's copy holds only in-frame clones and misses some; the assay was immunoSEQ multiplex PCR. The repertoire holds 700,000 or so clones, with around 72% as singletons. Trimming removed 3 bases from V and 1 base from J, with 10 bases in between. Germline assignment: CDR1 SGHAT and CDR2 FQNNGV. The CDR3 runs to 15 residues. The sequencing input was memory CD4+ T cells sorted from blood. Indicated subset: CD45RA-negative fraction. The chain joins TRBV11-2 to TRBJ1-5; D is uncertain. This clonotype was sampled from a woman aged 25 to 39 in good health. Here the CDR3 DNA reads TGTGCCAGCAGCTTGGAGTCTCTCAGCAATCAGCCCCAGCATTTT. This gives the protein CASSLESLSNQPQHF.